This T cell receptor (beta chain) was captured in a study of blood T cell repertoires in COVID-19. Background on the study: The United States, Italy and Spain supplied acute and convalescent COVID-19 samples. PBMCs, B-cell-depleted T cells, or T cells provided the cDNA or gDNA that made up the material.

The table came from immunoSEQ multiplex PCR; TCRdb's copy has only in-frame clones and leaves some out. The table shows under 200,000 clones, with about four fifths occurring only once. Recruitment covered 20 to 25 US areas and drew participants whose ages spanned about 18 to 90 years. Recovered status applied to Cohort 3 donors who had two consecutive negative PCRs. It also applied to those with clearance or with symptom resolution. The sequence came from a woman aged 55-70 years who had recovered from COVID-19. Specimen: PBMCs or T cells enriched from blood (not recorded which).

The CDR3 is CASSEGWGDTIYF. The CDR3 bases are TGTGCCAGCAGTGAGGGGTGGGGAGACACCATATATTTT. The V and J genes are TRBV2 and TRBJ1-3, with no clear D. There are 13 residues in the CDR3. V lost 3 bases to trimming and J lost 8 bases, with 11 bases between them. Per the germline V gene, CDR1 is SNHLY and CDR2 is FYNNEI.